These 8 T cell receptor beta chains were sequenced from one sample in a study of cytomegalovirus exposure and HLA in healthy donors. Both 60 Vbeta primers and 13 Jbeta primers went into the PCR. Using immunoSEQ multiplex PCR, the repertoire was profiled, and TCRdb retains in-frame clones only, with some absent. The sample lists 180,000 or so clones; 65% to 85% were seen once. Source material: PBMCs. The receptor set was obtained from a girl aged 10 to 17 in good health and CMV-seropositive.

The J gene is TRBJ2-7, the V gene TRBV7-9, with TRBD2 matching over 11 bases. There are 15 residues in the CDR3. The germline CDR1 and CDR2 sequences are SEHNR and FQNEAQ (reference sequence). The junction had 6 bases not matched to a gene; V was cut back by 4 bases and J by 4 bases. For the CDR3, the DNA is TGTGCCAGCAGCTCAACTAGCGGGAGTAAATACGAGCAGTACTTC. Its translation is CASSSTSGSKYEQYF.

This sequence joins TRBV7-2 and TRBJ2-7; TRBD2 aligns across 11 bases. Per the germline V gene, CDR1 is SGHTA and CDR2 is FQGNSA. J gave up 3 bases and V 1 base, and 2 bases lay outside the gene matches. This CDR3 spans 15 amino acids. The CDR3 here is CASSLEGLAVYEQYF. CDR3 sequence (DNA): TGTGCCAGCAGCTTAGAGGGACTAGCGGTCTACGAGCAGTACTTC.

Concerning this clone itself: One end of the junction varies from germline; a read error may be responsible. This same CDR3 is encoded by further DNA sequences in the sample. J is TRBJ1-1 and V is TRBV12-5, with 7 bases lining up with TRBD1. Germline-derived CDR1 and CDR2 are LGHNT and FRNRAP. This CDR3 contains 17 residues. CDR3 bases: TGTGCTAGTGGCTTGGTACATGGGCAGGGGGTGAACACTGAAGCTTTCTTT. Its translation: CASGLVHGQGVNTEAFF.

The CDR3 here is CASSWDRVFGNTIYF. In nucleotides, the CDR3 is TGTGCCAGCAGCTGGGACAGGGTCTTCGGAAACACCATATATTTT. The chain combines TRBV7-9 with TRBJ1-3; 9 nucleotides line up with TRBD1. This CDR3 region has 15 residues. Germline CDR1 and CDR2: SEHNR and FQNEAQ (reference sequence). The trim removed 4 bases at V and 4 bases at J, leaving 5 bases unmatched.

The CDR3 region is CASYDRKTSTDTQYF. CDR3 in DNA: TGTGCCAGCTATGACCGGAAGACTAGCACAGATACGCAGTATTTT. The J gene is TRBJ2-3, the V gene TRBV6-5; D unresolved. CDR1 is MNHEY and CDR2 is SVGAGI in the germline V gene. The CDR3 has 15 residues. V lost 8 bases to trimming and J lost 0 bases, with 15 bases between them.

V is TRBV25-1 and J is TRBJ1-1; the D gene is possibly TRBD1 (6 bases). This CDR3 spans 14 amino acids. Deletions cut 5 bases from V and 4 bases from J, with 14 bases between. Per the germline V gene, CDR1 is MGHDK and CDR2 is SYGVNS. CDR3 region: CASSLGTWGTEAFF. In DNA, the CDR3 is TGTGCCAGCAGTCTCGGGACATGGGGCACTGAAGCTTTCTTT.

The chain is built from TRBV10-3 and TRBJ1-2; D not resolved. Trimming pared 4 bases from V and 0 bases from J, leaving 12 bases between. The CDR3 consists of 15 residues. Germline V gene sequence: CDR1 ENHRY, CDR2 SYGVKD. The CDR3 region is CAISGRRNTNYGYTF. In DNA, the CDR3 is TGTGCCATCAGTGGGCGCAGGAATACTAACTATGGCTACACCTTC.

In this sample, this clone turned up a few times. This chain connects TRBV19 to TRBJ1-2; 7 bases are shared with TRBD1. J gave up 0 bases and V 10 bases, and 5 bases lay outside the gene matches. Germline V lookup: CDR1 LNHDA, CDR2 SQIVND (reference sequence). The CDR3 is made up of 13 amino acids. This CDR3 is CATSGQTNYGYTF. CDR3 in DNA: TGTGCCACCTCGGGACAGACTAACTATGGCTACACCTTC.